This entry concerns a single TCR beta chain. Germline V gene data show CDR1 as LGHDT and CDR2 as YNNKEL (reference sequence). The CDR3 extends over 16 amino acids. V lost 4 bases and J 0 bases, leaving 16 bases between the germline ends. This record comes from a study of T cells in tumors after PD-1 blockade. Overall study: Patients had no prior checkpoint blockade, systemic immunosuppressants, or anti-cancer therapy within 4 weeks. Mean per blood sample: 113,528 templates (about 24,679-260,000), roughly 34,000 unique clonotypes. Some patients also took daily vismodegib 150 mg during anti-PD-1 treatment.

The assay was immunoSEQ multiplex PCR, and TCRdb's table has in-frame clones only and misses some. This sample has tens of thousands of clones; around 77% occur once, and the top ten carry 13%. The source is a human donor with basal cell carcinoma. Sequencing was performed on PBMCs, taken before anti-PD-1 treatment. The J gene is TRBJ2-7, the V gene TRBV3-1 (or the pseudogene TRBV3-2), with a weak D call TRBD2 (6 bases). CDR3 bases: TGTGCCAGCAGCCTGGGACTGGAAACCCGCTCCTACGAGCAGTACTTC. Translating gives CASSLGLETRSYEQYF.